These T cell receptor beta chains were read from a single sample in a study of cytomegalovirus exposure and HLA in healthy donors. Only in-frame clones appear in the TCRdb table, and some are missing; sequencing was by immunoSEQ multiplex PCR. The sample includes some 150,000 clones, approximately 78% of them seen just once. Sequencing used PBMCs. The receptor source for this set is a woman in her late teens or twenties in good health and CMV-seronegative. The CDR3 runs from the conserved cysteine through the conserved F or W. The order of the fields is J gene, CDR3 length, V gene, clone size, D gene, CDR3 DNA, CDR3 protein. A D gene is named only where the DNA matches it firmly. Expanded clones are given a class, and other clones once, few, many or no size at all.

j_gene: TRBJ2-4; len: 15; v_gene: TRBV2; abundance: NA; d_gene: TRBD2; CDR3nt: TGTGCCAGCAGTCGGACTAGCGGGAGCCAAAACATTCAGTACTTC; CDR3aa: CASSRTSGSQNIQYF
j_gene: TRBJ2-3; len: 18; v_gene: TRBV10-2; abundance: NA; d_gene: TRBD2; CDR3nt: TGCGCCAGCAGTGGGGGGGGACTAGCGGGAACTAGCACAGATACGCAGTATTTT; CDR3aa: CASSGGGLAGTSTDTQYF
j_gene: TRBJ1-1; len: 20; v_gene: TRBV18; abundance: NA; d_gene: TRBD1; CDR3nt: TGTGCCACCGACAAAGGACAGGGGGCTTTGCCCTTTTCCCCGAACACTGAAGCTTTCTTT; CDR3aa: CATDKGQGALPFSPNTEAFF
j_gene: TRBJ2-1; len: 14; v_gene: TRBV19; abundance: NA; d_gene: TRBD1; CDR3nt: TGTGCCAGTATCGACAGGGGGGGTAGCGATGAGCAGTTCTTC; CDR3aa: CASIDRGGSDEQFF
j_gene: TRBJ2-3; len: 15; v_gene: TRBV5-1; abundance: once; d_gene: NA; CDR3nt: TGCGCCAGCAGCTTGGACAGGCCAAGCACAGATACGCAGTATTTT; CDR3aa: CASSLDRPSTDTQYF
j_gene: TRBJ2-7; len: 16; v_gene: TRBV7-9; abundance: NA; d_gene: TRBD2; CDR3nt: TGTGCCAGCAGCCCTTTCGGGGGGGCGGGAGAGTACGAGCAGTACTTC; CDR3aa: CASSPFGGAGEYEQYF
j_gene: TRBJ2-6; len: 14; v_gene: TRBV2; abundance: NA; d_gene: NA; CDR3nt: TGTGCCAGCAGTGAAGCGAGGGGGGCCAACGTCCTGACTTTC; CDR3aa: CASSEARGANVLTF
j_gene: TRBJ2-1; len: 13; v_gene: TRBV7-9; abundance: NA; d_gene: NA; CDR3nt: TGTGCCAGCAGCTCCCGCCGAGGGAATGAGCAGTTCTTC; CDR3aa: CASSSRRGNEQFF
j_gene: TRBJ1-1; len: 16; v_gene: TRBV15; abundance: NA; d_gene: TRBD1; CDR3nt: TGTGCCACCAGCAGAGATTTGGGACAGGGAGGAACTGAAGCTTTCTTT; CDR3aa: CATSRDLGQGGTEAFF
j_gene: TRBJ2-5; len: 18; v_gene: TRBV4-3; abundance: NA; d_gene: NA; CDR3nt: TGCGCCAGCAGCCAAGGAAACCTAGGGCGGGGGCGACAAGAGACCCAGTACTTC; CDR3aa: CASSQGNLGRGRQETQYF
j_gene: TRBJ1-3; len: 16; v_gene: TRBV7-2; abundance: NA; d_gene: NA; CDR3nt: TGTGCCAGCAGCTTACAACGGGGTACTCTCGGAAACACCATATATTTT; CDR3aa: CASSLQRGTLGNTIYF
j_gene: TRBJ2-1; len: 15; v_gene: TRBV5-6; abundance: few; d_gene: NA; CDR3nt: TGTGCCAGCAGCTTGCTGGGAGAATTATCAGGTGAGCAGTTCTTC; CDR3aa: CASSLLGELSGEQFF
j_gene: TRBJ2-7; len: 13; v_gene: TRBV2; abundance: NA; d_gene: NA; CDR3nt: TGTGCCAGCAGTGAACGTCACGGCTACGAGCAGTACTTC; CDR3aa: CASSERHGYEQYF
j_gene: TRBJ1-2; len: 15; v_gene: TRBV30; abundance: NA; d_gene: NA; CDR3nt: TGTGCCTGGACCTCCCAAAGGCACGGGAACTATGGCTACACCTTC; CDR3aa: CAWTSQRHGNYGYTF
j_gene: TRBJ2-5; len: 14; v_gene: TRBV5-1; abundance: once; d_gene: TRBD1; CDR3nt: TGCGCCAGCAGCCCAGAGACAGGGGCCGAGACCCAGTACTTC; CDR3aa: CASSPETGAETQYF
j_gene: TRBJ2-7; len: 13; v_gene: TRBV5-4; abundance: NA; d_gene: NA; CDR3nt: TGTGCCAGCAGCTTGGGGGCAGGCTACGAGCAGTACTTC; CDR3aa: CASSLGAGYEQYF
j_gene: TRBJ2-2; len: 17; v_gene: TRBV4-2; abundance: NA; d_gene: TRBD2; CDR3nt: TGTGCCAGCAGCCAAAGAGTGTTAGCGGGAGGGACCGGGGAGCTGTTTTTT; CDR3aa: CASSQRVLAGGTGELFF
j_gene: TRBJ1-5; len: 13; v_gene: TRBV29-1; abundance: NA; d_gene: NA; CDR3nt: TGCAGCGTTCAACAAAATAGCAATCAGCCCCAGCATTTT; CDR3aa: CSVQQNSNQPQHF
j_gene: TRBJ1-2; len: 15; v_gene: TRBV6-5; abundance: NA; d_gene: TRBD1; CDR3nt: TGTGCCAGCAAGCCCCCAGGGGGTAGTGGCTATGGCTACACCTTC; CDR3aa: CASKPPGGSGYGYTF
j_gene: TRBJ2-7; len: 17; v_gene: TRBV4-2; abundance: NA; d_gene: TRBD2; CDR3nt: TGTGCCAGCAGCCAAGATAGGGGACTAGCGGTGCCCTACGAGCAGTACTTC; CDR3aa: CASSQDRGLAVPYEQYF
j_gene: TRBJ2-1; len: 15; v_gene: TRBV30; abundance: NA; d_gene: NA; CDR3nt: TGTGCCTGGAGGTCCCGCTCGGGAGACAGCACTGAGCAGTTCTTC; CDR3aa: CAWRSRSGDSTEQFF
j_gene: TRBJ2-7; len: 17; v_gene: TRBV19; abundance: NA; d_gene: TRBD2; CDR3nt: TGTGCCAGTAGTATAGCTAGCGGGAGCAAAGGGTCCTACGAGCAGTACTTC; CDR3aa: CASSIASGSKGSYEQYF
j_gene: TRBJ2-3; len: 14; v_gene: TRBV2; abundance: NA; d_gene: TRBD2; CDR3nt: TGTGCCAGCACCGGGACTAGCAGCACAGATACGCAGTATTTT; CDR3aa: CASTGTSSTDTQYF
j_gene: TRBJ2-4; len: 13; v_gene: TRBV30; abundance: few; d_gene: NA; CDR3nt: TGTGCCTGGAGCCCAGGACAGCAAAACATTCAGTACTTC; CDR3aa: CAWSPGQQNIQYF
j_gene: TRBJ2-1; len: 16; v_gene: TRBV4-1; abundance: NA; d_gene: TRBD1; CDR3nt: TGCGCCAGCAGCCGGTGGGTCGACAGGGGCGGAAATGAGCAGTTCTTC; CDR3aa: CASSRWVDRGGNEQFF
j_gene: TRBJ2-7; len: 14; v_gene: TRBV6-1; abundance: NA; d_gene: TRBD2; CDR3nt: TGTGCCAGCAGTCAGGGCGGGAGGGCCTACGAGCAGTACTTC; CDR3aa: CASSQGGRAYEQYF
j_gene: TRBJ2-5; len: 11; v_gene: TRBV30; abundance: NA; d_gene: NA; CDR3nt: TGTGCCTGGAGTGCACGGGAGACCCAGTACTTC; CDR3aa: CAWSARETQYF
j_gene: TRBJ1-2; len: 13; v_gene: TRBV19; abundance: few; d_gene: NA; CDR3nt: TGTGCCAGTAGTATAGATCTCAGGGGTGGCTACACCTTC; CDR3aa: CASSIDLRGGYTF
j_gene: TRBJ2-7; len: 17; v_gene: TRBV27; abundance: NA; d_gene: TRBD2; CDR3nt: TGTGCCAGCAGTTTATCTGGACTAGCGGGGACTACCTACGAGCAGTACTTC; CDR3aa: CASSLSGLAGTTYEQYF
j_gene: TRBJ2-1; len: 16; v_gene: TRBV28; abundance: NA; d_gene: NA; CDR3nt: TGTGCCAGCAGTCTAACATCCAGCGGCAGGTACAATGAGCAGTTCTTC; CDR3aa: CASSLTSSGRYNEQFF
j_gene: TRBJ1-1; len: 13; v_gene: TRBV29-1; abundance: NA; d_gene: NA; CDR3nt: TGCAGCGTGGTGACAGGAGGAAACACTGAAGCTTTCTTT; CDR3aa: CSVVTGGNTEAFF
j_gene: TRBJ1-1; len: 12; v_gene: TRBV30; abundance: few; d_gene: NA; CDR3nt: TGTGCCTGGAAGCCCTGGAACACTGAAGCTTTCTTT; CDR3aa: CAWKPWNTEAFF
j_gene: TRBJ2-1; len: 16; v_gene: TRBV4-3; abundance: few; d_gene: NA; CDR3nt: TGCGCCAGCAGCCAAGATACAAAGCGGATCTACAATGAGCAGTTCTTC; CDR3aa: CASSQDTKRIYNEQFF
j_gene: TRBJ1-1; len: 14; v_gene: TRBV29-1; abundance: NA; d_gene: NA; CDR3nt: TGCAGCGTTCAAACCCAGAACCAGAACACTGAAGCTTTCTTT; CDR3aa: CSVQTQNQNTEAFF